This T cell receptor beta chain was sequenced during a study of blood T cell repertoires in COVID-19. Clones were sequenced by immunoSEQ multiplex PCR, and TCRdb holds only the in-frame ones, with some missing. The table includes about 51,000 clones, 86% detected once. This TCR was sampled from a man aged 60 to 75 with acute or convalescent COVID-19. Sequencing input: peripheral blood.

The CDR3 DNA reads TGTGCCAGCAGCTTGGCCCGGGAGGAGACCCAGTACTTC. Protein: CASSLAREETQYF. The chain carries TRBV5-6 and TRBJ2-5, with a possible D match to TRBD2 (6 bases). V lost 0 bases, J lost 5 bases, and 8 bases lay in between. Per the germline V gene, CDR1 is SGHDT and CDR2 is YYEEEE. The CDR3 totals 13 residues. Based on the CDR3 plus reference TRBV5-6 and TRBJ2-5, the full variable domain is DAGVTQSPTHLIKTRGQQVTLRCSPKSGHDTVSWYQQALGQGPQFIFQYYEEEERQRGNFPDRFSGHQFPNYSSELNVNALLLGDSALYLCASSLAREETQYFGPGTRLLVL.